Listed here are 15 T cell receptor beta chains from one sample, sequenced in a study of cytomegalovirus exposure and HLA in healthy donors. PCR used 60 Vbeta primers and 13 Jbeta primers. The method was immunoSEQ multiplex PCR; TCRdb's version includes in-frame clones alone and lacks a portion of them. Of about 89,000 clones listed, 70% to 80% are singletons. Sequenced input: PBMCs. These receptor sequences come from a man aged 30-40 years in good health and CMV-seronegative.

The chain carries TRBV6-5 and TRBJ1-2; no firm D call. Germline V gene lookup returns CDR1 MNHEY and CDR2 SVGAGI. V was trimmed by 6 bases and J by 2 bases, leaving 10 bases between them. The CDR3 runs 13 residues. CDR3 sequence (DNA): TGTGCCAGCAGCTCTCAGATAAACTATGGCTACACCTTC. This codes for CASSSQINYGYTF.

This clone was observed a few times. This chain links TRBV4-3 with TRBJ1-2, with D possibly TRBD1 on 5 matching bases. The ends were cut back, 0 bases at V and 7 bases at J, with 9 bases in the middle. CDR3 length: 13 residues. CDR1 LGHNA and CDR2 YSLEER come from the germline V gene. The CDR3 region is CASSQDGGGGYTF. DNA for the CDR3: TGCGCCAGCAGCCAAGACGGCGGGGGTGGCTACACCTTC.

V and J are TRBV14 and TRBJ1-4; D is uncertain. CDR1 and CDR2 (germline): SGHDN, FVKESK. The CDR3 runs to 15 residues. V was clipped by 1 base and J by 4 bases, with 10 bases between them. The CDR3 here is CASSQVNSYNEKLFF. The CDR3, as DNA: TGTGCCAGCAGCCAAGTAAACAGTTATAATGAAAAACTGTTTTTT.

This rearrangement joins TRBV11-2 to TRBJ2-1, with 10 positions matching TRBD2. The CDR3 has 15 residues. Germline loops: CDR1 SGHAT, CDR2 FQNNGV. V gave up 1 base and J gave up 7 bases; unmatched junction bases: 4. CDR3 residues: CASSLGAGGHNEQFF. The DNA for the CDR3 is TGTGCCAGCAGCTTAGGAGCGGGAGGGCATAATGAGCAGTTCTTC.

The CDR3 bases are TGTGCCAGCAGTTGGACAGGGCGGTACGAGCAGTACTTC. Translation gives CASSWTGRYEQYF. This chain uses TRBV27 with TRBJ2-7; 8 bases map to TRBD1. The junction had 3 bases not matched to a gene; V was cut back by 4 bases and J by 4 bases. The CDR3 contains 13 residues. CDR1 and CDR2 from the germline V gene are MNHEY and SMNVEV (reference sequence).

J is TRBJ2-5 and V is TRBV18, with 7 bases fitting TRBD1. The CDR3 is made up of 13 amino acids. V gave up 3 bases and J gave up 5 bases; unmatched junction bases: 3. The germline V gene encodes CDR1 KGHSH and CDR2 LQKENI. The CDR3: CASSPQGVETQYF. CDR3 nucleotide sequence: TGTGCCAGCTCACCGCAGGGGGTGGAGACCCAGTACTTC.

This clone was seen just once. This chain joins TRBV15 and TRBJ1-5; no clear D. Germline CDR1 LNHNV, CDR2 YYDKDF (reference sequence). CDR3 size: 12 residues. Trimming left V 5 bases short and J 4 bases short, with 6 bases between. CDR3 residues: CATSPGNQPQHF. CDR3 bases: TGTGCCACCAGCCCGGGGAATCAGCCCCAGCATTTT.

The chain uses TRBV7-6 and TRBJ2-3; 7 bases are a match to TRBD2. V lost 1 base, J lost 3 bases, and 7 bases stayed unmatched. This CDR3 is built from 16 residues. Germline loops: CDR1 SGHVS, CDR2 FNYEAQ. The CDR3: CASSLGAGVGTDTQYF. The CDR3 DNA sequence: TGTGCCAGCAGCTTAGGGGCGGGAGTCGGTACAGATACGCAGTATTTT.

This clone was recorded a few times. V is TRBV5-8 and J is TRBJ2-5; 9 bases are shared with TRBD2. Germline-derived CDR1 and CDR2 are SGHTS and YDEGEE. V dropped 2 bases and J dropped 1; count of bases not matched to a gene: 3. The CDR3 covers 15 residues. CDR3 DNA: TGTGCCAGCAGCTTCGAGCGGGGGGCCCAAGAGACCCAGTACTTC. This codes for CASSFERGAQETQYF.

The chain couples TRBV29-1 to TRBJ2-1; perhaps TRBD1 as D (6 bases). CDR1 SQVTM and CDR2 ANQGSEA come from the germline V gene. V was pared by 3 bases and J by 1 base, with 13 bases between. This CDR3 region has 15 residues. DNA of the CDR3: TGCAGCGTTGAGGAGGTGGGACAATCCTACAATGAGCAGTTCTTC. Protein: CSVEEVGQSYNEQFF.

V gene TRBV19 combines with J gene TRBJ1-1; D unclear. The CDR3 spans 12 residues. Per the germline V gene, CDR1 is LNHDA and CDR2 is SQIVND (reference sequence). Trimming took off 5 bases at V and 0 bases at J, with 4 bases between the two ends. The CDR3 here is CASSYLNTEAFF. The DNA of the CDR3 is TGTGCCAGTAGTTATTTGAACACTGAAGCTTTCTTT.

The sample holds a few counts of this clone. The chain links TRBV6-5 to TRBJ1-1; unclear D gene. The CDR3 loop spans 12 amino acids. V lost 10 bases to trimming and J lost 4 bases, with 13 bases between them. Germline CDR1 is MNHEY and CDR2 is SVGAGI. The CDR3 sequence: CATWEGFTEAFF. The CDR3 DNA is TGTGCCACATGGGAGGGCTTCACTGAAGCTTTCTTT.

The chain links TRBV1 to TRBJ1-5. TRBV1 has pseudogene status. The CDR3 length is 10 residues. The CDR3 coding sequence is TGCACCAGCCCTGATCAGCCCCAGCATTTT. The encoded protein is CTSPDQPQHF.

This chain joins TRBV5-4 and TRBJ1-2, with 8 bases matching TRBD1. This CDR3 spans 14 amino acids. The germline gives CDR1 SGHNT, CDR2 YYREEE (reference sequence). Losses at the gene ends were 3 bases for V and 2 bases for J; bases not matched to a gene: 3. The CDR3, as DNA: TGTGCCAGCAGCTCAGGACAGGGAAACTATGGCTACACCTTC. Encoded protein: CASSSGQGNYGYTF. Variable domain in full (rest from reference TRBV5-4 and TRBJ1-2): ETGVTQSPTHLIKTRGQQVTLRCSSQSGHNTVSWYQQALGQGPQFIFQYYREEENGRGNFPPRFSGLQFPNYSSELNVNALELDDSALYLCASSSGQGNYGYTFGSGTRLTVV.

This clone is medium-sized. V gene TRBV4-1 combines with J gene TRBJ2-3; D is uncertain. The CDR3 consists of 15 residues. Trimming took 1 base from V and 2 from J, leaving 10 bases between them. Germline CDR1 and CDR2: MGHRA and YSYEKL. The CDR3 DNA follows: TGCGCCAGCAGCCAAGGCCAGACATCCACAGATACGCAGTATTTT. Amino acid sequence: CASSQGQTSTDTQYF.